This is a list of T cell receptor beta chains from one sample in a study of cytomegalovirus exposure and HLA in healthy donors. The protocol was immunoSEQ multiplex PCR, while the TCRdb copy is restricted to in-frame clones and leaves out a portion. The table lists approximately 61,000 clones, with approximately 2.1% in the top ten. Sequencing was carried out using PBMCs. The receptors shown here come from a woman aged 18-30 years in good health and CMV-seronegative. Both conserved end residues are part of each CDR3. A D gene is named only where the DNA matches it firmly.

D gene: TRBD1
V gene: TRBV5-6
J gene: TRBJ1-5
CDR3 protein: CASSRGQGAGQPQHF
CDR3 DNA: TGTGCCAGCAGCCGGGGACAGGGGGCGGGTCAGCCCCAGCATTTT

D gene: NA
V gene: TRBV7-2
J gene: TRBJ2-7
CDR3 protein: CASSLDFTSGYEQYF
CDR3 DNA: TGTGCCAGCAGCTTAGATTTCACTTCGGGCTACGAGCAGTACTTC

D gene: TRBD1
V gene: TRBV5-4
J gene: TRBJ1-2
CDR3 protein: CASSSKQGFYGYTF
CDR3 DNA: TGTGCCAGCAGCTCAAAACAGGGGTTCTATGGCTACACCTTC

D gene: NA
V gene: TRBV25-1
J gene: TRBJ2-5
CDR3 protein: CASRPGDTDELETQYF
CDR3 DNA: TGTGCCAGCAGACCAGGGGATACCGATGAGTTGGAGACCCAGTACTTC

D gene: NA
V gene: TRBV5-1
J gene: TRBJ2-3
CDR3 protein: CASSQKAEADTQYF
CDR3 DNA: TGCGCCAGCAGCCAAAAAGCGGAGGCAGATACGCAGTATTTT

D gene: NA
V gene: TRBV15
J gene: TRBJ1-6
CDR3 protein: CATSRDLDSPLHF
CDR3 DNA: TGTGCCACCAGCAGAGATCTCGATTCACCCCTCCACTTT

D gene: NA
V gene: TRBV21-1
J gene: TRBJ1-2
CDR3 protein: CASSNGVGCYTF
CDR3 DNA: TGTGCCAGCAGCAACGGGGTCGGATGCTACACCTTC

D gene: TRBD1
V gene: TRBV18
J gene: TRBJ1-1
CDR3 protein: CASSPLDRETEAFF
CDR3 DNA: TGTGCCAGCTCACCACTCGACAGGGAAACTGAAGCTTTCTTT

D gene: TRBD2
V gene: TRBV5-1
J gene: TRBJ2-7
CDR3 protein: CASSFLGGSAYEQYF
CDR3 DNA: TGCGCCAGCAGCTTCTTGGGGGGGAGCGCCTACGAGCAGTACTTC

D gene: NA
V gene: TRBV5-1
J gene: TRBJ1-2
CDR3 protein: CASSPGVTNYGYTF
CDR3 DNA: TGCGCCAGCAGCCCAGGGGTTACTAACTATGGCTACACCTTC

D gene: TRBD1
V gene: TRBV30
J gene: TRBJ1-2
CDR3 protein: CAWSTGQSYGYTF
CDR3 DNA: TGTGCCTGGAGTACGGGACAGAGCTATGGCTACACCTTC

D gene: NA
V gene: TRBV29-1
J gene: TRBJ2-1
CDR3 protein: CSVENDGIGLGNEQFF
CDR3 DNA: TGCAGCGTTGAGAACGACGGTATCGGGTTGGGCAATGAGCAGTTCTTC

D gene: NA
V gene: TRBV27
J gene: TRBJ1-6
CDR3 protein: CASSLGRNSPLHF
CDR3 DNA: TGTGCCAGCAGTTTAGGGAGAAATTCACCCCTCCACTTT

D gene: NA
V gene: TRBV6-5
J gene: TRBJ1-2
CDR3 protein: CASSNRDTLNYGYTF
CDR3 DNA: TGTGCCAGCAGTAACCGGGACACCCTTAACTATGGCTACACCTTC

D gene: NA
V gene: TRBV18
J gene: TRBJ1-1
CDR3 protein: CASSPGQPPNTEAFF
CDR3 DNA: TGTGCCAGCTCACCAGGGCAGCCACCGAACACTGAAGCTTTCTTT

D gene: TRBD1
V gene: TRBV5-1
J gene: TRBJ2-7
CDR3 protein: CASSRDRTGEQYF
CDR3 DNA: TGCGCCAGCAGCCGGGACAGGACTGGGGAGCAGTACTTC

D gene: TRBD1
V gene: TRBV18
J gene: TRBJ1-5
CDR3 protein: CASSPYDRGLQQPQHF
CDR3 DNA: TGTGCCAGCTCACCGTACGACAGGGGGCTTCAACAGCCCCAGCATTTT

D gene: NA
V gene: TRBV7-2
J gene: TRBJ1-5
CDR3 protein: CASSYSSNQPQHF
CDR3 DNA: TGTGCCAGCAGCTACAGCTCCAATCAGCCCCAGCATTTT

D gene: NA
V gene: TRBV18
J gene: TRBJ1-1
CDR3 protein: CASSSLQENTEAFF
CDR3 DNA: TGTGCCAGCTCATCCTTACAGGAGAACACTGAAGCTTTCTTT

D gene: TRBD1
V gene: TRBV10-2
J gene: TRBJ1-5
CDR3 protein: CASSGSGGSNQPQHF
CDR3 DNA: TGCGCCAGCAGTGGATCAGGGGGGAGCAATCAGCCCCAGCATTTT

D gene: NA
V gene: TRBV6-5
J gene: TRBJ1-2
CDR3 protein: CASRRSTSYGYTF
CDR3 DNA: TGTGCCAGCCGAAGATCTACTTCATATGGCTACACCTTC

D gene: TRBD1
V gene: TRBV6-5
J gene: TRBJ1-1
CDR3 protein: CASGRQGYTEAFF
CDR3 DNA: TGTGCCAGCGGAAGACAGGGGTACACTGAAGCTTTCTTT

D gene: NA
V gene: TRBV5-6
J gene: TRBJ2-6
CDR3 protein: CASSLLLLGSGANVLTF
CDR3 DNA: TGTGCCAGCAGCTTACTACTGCTAGGTTCTGGGGCCAACGTCCTGACTTTC

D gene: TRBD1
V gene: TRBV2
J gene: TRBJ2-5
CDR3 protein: CASKPGTGRETQYF
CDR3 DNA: TGTGCCAGCAAACCCGGGACAGGGCGGGAGACCCAGTACTTC

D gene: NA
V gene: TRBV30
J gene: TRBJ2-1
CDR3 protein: CAWSVHPNFQFF
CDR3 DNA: TGTGCCTGGAGTGTACATCCGAATTTCCAGTTCTTC

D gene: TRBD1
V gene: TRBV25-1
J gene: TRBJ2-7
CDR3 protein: CASSGPPEDRVWYEQYF
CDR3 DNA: TGTGCCAGCAGTGGGCCCCCCGAGGACAGGGTCTGGTACGAGCAGTACTTC

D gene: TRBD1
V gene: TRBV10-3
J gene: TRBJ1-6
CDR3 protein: CAISEPGQDSPLHF
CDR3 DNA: TGTGCCATCAGTGAACCGGGACAGGATTCACCCCTCCACTTT

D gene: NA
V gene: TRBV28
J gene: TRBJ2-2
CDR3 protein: CASSGTSNTGELFF
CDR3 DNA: TGTGCCAGCAGTGGGACATCGAACACCGGGGAGCTGTTTTTT

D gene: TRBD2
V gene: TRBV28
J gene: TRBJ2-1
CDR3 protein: CASRLPGTSNYDEQFF
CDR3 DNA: TGTGCCAGCAGGCTTCCGGGGACTAGCAATTACGACGAGCAGTTCTTC

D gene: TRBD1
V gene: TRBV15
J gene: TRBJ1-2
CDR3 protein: CATSSASWTGTYTF
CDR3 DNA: TGTGCCACCAGCAGCGCTTCTTGGACAGGGACCTACACCTTC

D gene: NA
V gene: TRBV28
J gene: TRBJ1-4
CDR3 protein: CASGPFNEKLFF
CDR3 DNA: TGTGCCAGCGGGCCGTTTAATGAAAAACTGTTTTTT

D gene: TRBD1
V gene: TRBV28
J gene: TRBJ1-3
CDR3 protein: CASDTGTGLGNTIYF
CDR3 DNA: TGTGCCAGTGACACCGGGACAGGGCTTGGAAACACCATATATTTT

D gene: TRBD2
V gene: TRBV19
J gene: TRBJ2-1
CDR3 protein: CASGTSGRVDNEQFF
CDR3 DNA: TGTGCCAGTGGGACTAGCGGGAGGGTCGACAATGAGCAGTTCTTC

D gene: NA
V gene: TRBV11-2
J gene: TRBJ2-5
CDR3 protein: CASSLDWDNRVETQYF
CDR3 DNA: TGTGCCAGCAGCTTAGATTGGGATAACAGGGTAGAGACCCAGTACTTC

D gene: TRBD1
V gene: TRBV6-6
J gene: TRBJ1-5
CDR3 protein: CASSYSPGQGARPQHF
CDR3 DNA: TGTGCCAGCAGTTACTCTCCCGGACAGGGGGCGCGGCCCCAGCATTTT

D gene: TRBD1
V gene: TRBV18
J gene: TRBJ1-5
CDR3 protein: CASSPRGTDGQPQHF
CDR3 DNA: TGTGCCAGCTCACCACGAGGGACAGACGGTCAGCCCCAGCATTTT

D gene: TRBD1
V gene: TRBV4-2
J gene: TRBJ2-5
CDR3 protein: CASSQDGGQLETQYF
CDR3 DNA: TGTGCCAGCAGCCAAGATGGGGGACAGTTGGAGACCCAGTACTTC

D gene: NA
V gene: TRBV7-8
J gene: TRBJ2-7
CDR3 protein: CASSPRDSPGEQYF
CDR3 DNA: TGTGCCAGCAGCCCCAGAGACAGCCCCGGCGAGCAGTACTTC

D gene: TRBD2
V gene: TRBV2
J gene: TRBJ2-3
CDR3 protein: CASSEAASGGMDTQYF
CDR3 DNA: TGTGCCAGCAGTGAAGCTGCTAGCGGGGGTATGGATACGCAGTATTTT

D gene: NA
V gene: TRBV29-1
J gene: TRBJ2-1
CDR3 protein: CSVSGQGNEQFF
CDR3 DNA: TGCAGCGTTAGTGGGCAGGGGAATGAGCAGTTCTTC

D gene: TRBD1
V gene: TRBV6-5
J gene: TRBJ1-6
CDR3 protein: CASSYGQGGSPLHF
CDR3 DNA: TGTGCCAGCAGTTACGGACAGGGCGGGTCACCCCTCCACTTT

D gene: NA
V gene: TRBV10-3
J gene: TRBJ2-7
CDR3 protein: CAISIELDAYEQYF
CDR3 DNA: TGTGCCATCAGCATCGAACTCGATGCCTACGAGCAGTACTTC

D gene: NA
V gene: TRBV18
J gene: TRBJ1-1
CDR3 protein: CASSPVVALNTEAFF
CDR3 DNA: TGTGCCAGCTCACCCGTGGTGGCCCTGAACACTGAAGCTTTCTTT

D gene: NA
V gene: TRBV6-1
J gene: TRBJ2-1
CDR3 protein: CAARRLEGNEQFF
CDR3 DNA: TGTGCCGCCCGTCGACTAGAGGGGAATGAGCAGTTCTTC

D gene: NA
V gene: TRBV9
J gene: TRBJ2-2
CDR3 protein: CASRERQNTGELFF
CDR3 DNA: TGTGCCAGCAGGGAACGACAGAACACCGGGGAGCTGTTTTTT

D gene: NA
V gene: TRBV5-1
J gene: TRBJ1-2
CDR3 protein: CASSFGEGAGGYTF
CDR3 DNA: TGCGCCAGCAGCTTCGGAGAGGGTGCAGGTGGCTACACCTTC

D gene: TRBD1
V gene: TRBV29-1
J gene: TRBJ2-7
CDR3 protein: CSVSPTGVFYEQYF
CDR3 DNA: TGCAGCGTTTCCCCGACAGGGGTTTTCTACGAGCAGTACTTC

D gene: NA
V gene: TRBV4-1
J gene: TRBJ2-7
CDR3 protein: CASSQSPGSLYEQYF
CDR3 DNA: TGCGCCAGCAGCCAATCCCCAGGGTCTCTCTACGAGCAGTACTTC

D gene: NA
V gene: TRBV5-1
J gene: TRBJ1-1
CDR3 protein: CASYNDRSNTEAFF
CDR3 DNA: TGCGCCAGCTATAACGACAGATCGAACACTGAAGCTTTCTTT

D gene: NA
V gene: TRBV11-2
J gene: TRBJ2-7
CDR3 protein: CASSPQGGGEYEQYF
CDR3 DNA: TGTGCCAGCAGCCCCCAGGGAGGGGGAGAGTACGAGCAGTACTTC

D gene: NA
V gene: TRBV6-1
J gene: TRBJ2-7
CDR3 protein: CASSENGGTYEQYF
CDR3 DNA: TGTGCCAGCAGTGAAAATGGAGGTACCTACGAGCAGTACTTC

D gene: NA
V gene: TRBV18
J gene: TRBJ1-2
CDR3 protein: CASSPPGDYGYTF
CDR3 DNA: TGTGCCAGCTCACCACCGGGCGACTATGGCTACACCTTC

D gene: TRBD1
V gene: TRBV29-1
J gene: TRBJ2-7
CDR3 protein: CSVLQGERYEQYF
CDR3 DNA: TGCAGCGTTTTACAGGGGGAAAGATACGAGCAGTACTTC

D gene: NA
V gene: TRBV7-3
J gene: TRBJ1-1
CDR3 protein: CASRPDSNTEAFF
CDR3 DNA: TGTGCCAGCAGGCCAGACTCAAACACTGAAGCTTTCTTT

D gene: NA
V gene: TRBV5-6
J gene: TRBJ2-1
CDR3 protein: CASSFIRNEQFF
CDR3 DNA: TGTGCCAGCAGCTTTATCAGGAATGAGCAGTTCTTC

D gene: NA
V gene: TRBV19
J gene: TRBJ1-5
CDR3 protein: CHGRSNQPQHF
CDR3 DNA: TGCCACGGGAGGAGCAATCAGCCCCAGCATTTT

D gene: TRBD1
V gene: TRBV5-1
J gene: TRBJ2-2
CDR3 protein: CASRLTGDTGELFF
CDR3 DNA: TGCGCCAGCAGGCTTACAGGGGACACCGGGGAGCTGTTTTTT

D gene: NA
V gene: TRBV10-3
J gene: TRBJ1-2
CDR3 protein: CAISDRGYGYTF
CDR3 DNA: TGTGCCATCAGTGACAGGGGCTATGGCTACACCTTC

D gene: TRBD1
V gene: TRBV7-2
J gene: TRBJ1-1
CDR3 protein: CASSLDAGGNTEAFF
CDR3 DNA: TGTGCCAGCAGCTTAGACGCAGGGGGGAACACTGAAGCTTTCTTT